The 31 T cell receptor beta chains given below trace back to one sample, sequenced in a study of T cell repertoires in cytomegalovirus infection. TCRdb redid the calling of the reads with MiXCR, one entry per CDR3 protein. The repertoire holds around 540,000 distinct CDR3 sequences, with 30% to 40% as singletons. The antigens these receptors bind are not known. The sample in question was cultured PBMCs, obtained from culture after CMV antigen stimulation. The receptors here all came from a human donor in good health (CMV status not recorded). Some clones in this sample may be carry-over from other donors' samples.

The chain links TRBV15 to TRBJ1-1; no definite D call. CDR3 length equals 14 residues. Trimming removed 2 bases at V and 2 bases at J, with 9 bases between. From germline, CDR1 is LNHNV and CDR2 YYDKDF (reference sequence). CDR3 protein: CATSRLQRNTEAFF. CDR3 sequence (DNA): TGTGCCACCAGCAGATTACAGAGAAACACTGAAGCTTTCTTT.

The V gene is TRBV20-1, the J gene TRBJ2-5, with D perhaps matching TRBD2 (6 bases). V lost 0 bases, J lost 2 bases, and 13 bases lay in between. Germline CDR1 and CDR2: DFQATT and SNEGSKA (reference sequence). CDR3 length: 15 amino acids. CDR3 sequence reads: CSARDLLALQETQYF. The DNA for the CDR3 is TGCAGTGCTAGAGACCTCCTAGCGTTACAAGAGACCCAGTACTTC.

The CDR3 DNA reads as TGTGCCAGCAGCTTAGAGCGAGCAGGAAATGGAAGGCAGTATTTT. As protein: CASSLERAGNGRQYF. V and J are TRBV5-4 and TRBJ2-3; the D is unclear. This CDR3 spans 15 amino acids. Germline values: CDR1 SGHNT, CDR2 YYREEE (reference sequence). V was shortened by 2 bases and J by 11 bases, with 21 bases between the two germline ends.

The chain has TRBV6-8 and TRBJ2-2; 13 bases align to TRBD2. In germline, CDR1 is MNHGY, CDR2 SAAAGT. Trimming took 2 bases from V and 1 from J; bases not matched to a gene: 1. The CDR3 covers 17 residues. For the CDR3, the DNA is TGTGCCAGCAGTTACAGGACTAGCGGGGGGAACACCGGGGAGCTGTTTTTT. Translating it yields CASSYRTSGGNTGELFF.

This clonotype was picked up many times. A junction boundary mismatches the germline segment, possibly from a read error. The chain is built from TRBV7-8 and TRBJ2-1; D is ambiguous. The CDR3 loop spans 16 amino acids. In germline, CDR1 is SGHVS, CDR2 FQNEAQ. The CDR3 here is CASTLIPSLSYNEQFF. In nucleotides, the CDR3 is TGTGCCAGCACCTTAATCCCAAGCCTCTCCTACAATGAGCAGTTCTTC.

The rearrangement links TRBV19 to TRBJ1-5, with 7 bases matching TRBD1. This CDR3 is 16 amino acids long. V gave up 6 bases and J gave up 2 bases; unmatched junction bases: 10. The V gene's germline CDR1 is LNHDA and CDR2 SQIVND (reference sequence). CDR3 sequence reads: CASSRPRQGGNQPQHF. The CDR3 DNA sequence: TGTGCCAGTAGCCGCCCCCGACAGGGAGGCAATCAGCCCCAGCATTTT.

The chain couples TRBV7-2 to TRBJ2-1; 11 bases are shared with TRBD1. The CDR3 sequence is 16 residues long. Losses at the gene ends were 1 base for V and 8 bases for J; bases not matched to a gene: 7. Germline values: CDR1 SGHTA, CDR2 FQGNSA. The CDR3 sequence: CASSLDAGQGAYEQFF. In DNA, the CDR3 is TGTGCCAGCAGCTTAGATGCCGGACAGGGGGCTTATGAGCAGTTCTTC. Complete variable domain (other parts from reference TRBV7-2 and TRBJ2-1): GAGVSQSPSNKVTEKGKDVELRCDPISGHTALYWYRQSLGQGLEFLIYFQGNSAPDKSGLPSDRFSAERTGGSVSTLTIQRTQQEDSAVYLCASSLDAGQGAYEQFFGPGTRLTVL.

This rearrangement joins TRBV14 to TRBJ1-1, with D uncertain. This CDR3 is 13 amino acids long. Germline lookup yields CDR1 SGHDN and CDR2 FVKESK. V was pared by 3 bases and J by 1 base, with 6 bases between. CDR3 loop: CASSQKSNTEAFF. The CDR3 region has the DNA TGTGCCAGCAGCCAGAAATCGAACACTGAAGCTTTCTTT.

The chain has TRBV27 and TRBJ2-1; 8 nucleotides agree with TRBD2. The CDR3 consists of 15 residues. The V and J ends lost 7 bases and 6 bases, in that order; junction bases with no gene match: 11. Germline loops: CDR1 MNHEY, CDR2 SMNVEV (reference sequence). The CDR3 DNA sequence: TGTGCCAGCACCCCTCCGGGAGGGCCCGTCAATGAGCAGTTCTTC. Protein product: CASTPPGGPVNEQFF.

This clonotype was observed a few times. This chain links TRBV6-6 with TRBJ2-2, with TRBD2 identical over 13 bases. J was trimmed by 7 bases and V by 5 bases; bases with no gene match: 4. Germline V gene lookup returns CDR1 MNHNY and CDR2 SVGAGI (reference sequence). The CDR3 runs to 15 residues. The CDR3 sequence: CASSQGLAGNGELFF. The CDR3 coding sequence is TGTGCCAGCAGTCAGGGACTAGCGGGAAACGGGGAGCTGTTTTTT.

This clonotype occurred a few times. The rearrangement uses TRBV6-6 and TRBJ2-7, with 9 bases lining up with TRBD2. V shed 8 bases and J 5 bases; nucleotides not matched to a gene: 10. Germline V gene lookup returns CDR1 MNHNY and CDR2 SVGAGI (reference sequence). The CDR3 extends over 14 amino acids. CDR3 in amino acids: CASRASGNRNEQYV. Written as DNA, the CDR3 is TGTGCCAGCCGGGCTAGCGGGAACCGGAACGAGCAGTACGTC.

V and J are TRBV20-1 and TRBJ1-1; 8 positions match TRBD1. The CDR3 runs to 15 residues. Germline V CDR1 and CDR2: DFQATT, SNEGSKA (reference sequence). The V segment lost 2 bases and the J segment 3 bases; nucleotides outside the gene matches: 8. CDR3 DNA: TGCAGTGCTAGACCACGGACAGGGTGGGACACTGAAGCTTTCTTT. This codes for CSARPRTGWDTEAFF.

The rearrangement uses TRBV6-2 or TRBV6-3 and TRBJ2-1; TRBD2 matches 10 bases. CDR3 size: 17 residues. CDR1 MNHEY and CDR2 SVGEGT come from the germline V gene. The V and J ends lost 0 bases and 8 bases, in that order; junction bases with no gene match: 10. The CDR3 DNA follows: TGTGCCAGCAGTTACTCGGCGTTAGCGGGAGGTGGAGATGAGCAGTTCTTC. It specifies CASSYSALAGGGDEQFF.

The V call is TRBV23-1, the J call TRBJ2-2; maybe TRBD1 (5 bases). TRBV23-1 is identified as an open reading frame with a role that is uncertain. CDR3 length equals 15 residues. The ends were cut back, 0 bases at V and 4 bases at J, with 9 bases in the middle. The CDR3 DNA is TGCGCCAGCAGTCAATCAACAGGTCCCACCGGGGAGCTGTTTTTT. This gives the protein CASSQSTGPTGELFF.

The chain recombines TRBV12-3 or TRBV12-4 with TRBJ2-7, with D maybe TRBD1 (5 bases). The CDR3 loop spans 12 amino acids. V lost 6 bases and J lost 5, with 11 bases in between. The CDR3: CASSADSHEQYF. CDR3 sequence (DNA): TGTGCCAGCAGCGCCGACAGCCACGAGCAGTACTTC.

This clonotype was recorded once. Since a much larger clone is just one base distant, this may be a read error. Since no conserved phenylalanine or tryptophan closes the CDR3, a read error is the likely cause. The V call is TRBV7-2, the J call TRBJ2-5; 14 nucleotides match TRBD2. CDR3 length: 16 residues. Germline V gene sequence: CDR1 SGHTA, CDR2 FQGNSA. The trim removed 1 base at V and 2 bases at J, leaving 0 bases unmatched. The CDR3 nucleotides read TGTGCCAGCAGCTTAGGACTAGCGGGAGGGCAAGAGACCCAGTACTAC. It specifies CASSLGLAGGQETQYY.

The chain uses TRBV20-1 and TRBJ2-1, with D tentatively TRBD2 (6 bases). Germline lookup yields CDR1 DFQATT and CDR2 SNEGSKA (reference sequence). Trimming left V 3 bases short and J 6 bases short, with 21 bases between. The CDR3 loop spans 16 amino acids. CDR3 sequence: CSARPRDSVLGNEQFF. The CDR3 bases are TGCAGTGCTAGGCCCCGGGACTCCGTCCTCGGCAATGAGCAGTTCTTC.

V and J are TRBV7-9 and TRBJ2-1; perhaps TRBD1 as D (6 bases). Germline lookup yields CDR1 SEHNR and CDR2 FQNEAQ (reference sequence). Trimming removed 4 bases at V and 4 bases at J, with 14 bases between. The CDR3 extends over 15 amino acids. CDR3 coding DNA: TGTGCCAGCAGCTCCGGGACACTTACTTACAATGAGCAGTTCTTC. Protein product: CASSSGTLTYNEQFF.

This clonotype was seen only a few times. This chain connects TRBV5-1 to TRBJ1-1, with a tentative D call TRBD1 (5 bases). Trimming took 4 bases from V and 1 from J, leaving 17 bases between them. Per germline, CDR1 SGHRS and CDR2 YFSETQ. This CDR3 is 16 amino acids long. DNA of the CDR3: TGCGCCAGCAGCCCCAGGGAGGGATGGGGGAACACTGAAGCTTTCTTT. Amino acid sequence: CASSPREGWGNTEAFF. The whole variable domain, remainder taken from reference TRBV5-1 and TRBJ1-1, is KAGVTQTPRYLIKTRGQQVTLSCSPISGHRSVSWYQQTPGQGLQFLFEYFSETQRNKGNFPGRFSGRQFSNSRSEMNVSTLELGDSALYLCASSPREGWGNTEAFFGQGTRLTVV.

V gene TRBV7-2 combines with J gene TRBJ2-5; D perhaps matches TRBD1 (6 bases). Germline-derived CDR1 and CDR2 are SGHTA and FQGNSA. V was clipped by 4 bases and J by 1 base, with 10 bases between them. The CDR3 sequence is 14 residues long. For the CDR3, the DNA is TGTGCCAGCAGCTACGGACAGTCCCAAGAGACCCAGTACTTC. It encodes CASSYGQSQETQYF.

The chain has TRBV11-2 and TRBJ2-3; no clear D gene. From germline, CDR1 is SGHAT and CDR2 FQNNGV. This CDR3 has 15 amino acids. V lost 2 bases and J lost 0, with 9 bases in between. The CDR3 is CASSLSATSTDTQYF. CDR3 nucleotides: TGTGCCAGCAGCTTATCGGCTACTAGCACAGATACGCAGTATTTT.

The genes are TRBV7-9 and TRBJ1-2, with D unclear. The germline CDR1 and CDR2 sequences are SEHNR and FQNEAQ (reference sequence). V gave up 4 bases and J gave up 8 bases, with 17 bases separating them. There are 14 residues in the CDR3. This CDR3 reads CASSSLPDRDGYTF. Written as DNA, the CDR3 is TGTGCCAGCAGCTCCCTACCCGATCGAGACGGCTACACCTTC.

This clonotype was counted many times. The V gene is TRBV7-2, the J gene TRBJ2-1; 10 bases agree with TRBD2. With 1 base clipped from V and 9 bases from J, the junction kept 9 bases outside the gene matches. The CDR3 has 16 residues. CDR1 is SGHTA, CDR2 FQGNSA, per germline. CDR3 DNA sequence: TGTGCCAGCAGCTTAGGACTTCTAGCGGGAGTTAGTGAGCAGTTCTTC. Its translation: CASSLGLLAGVSEQFF.

This clonotype has just a few counts. The chain employs TRBV7-8 and TRBJ1-2; the D gene is possibly TRBD1 (5 bases). Germline lookup yields CDR1 SGHVS and CDR2 FQNEAQ. The CDR3 consists of 15 residues. Deletions cut 5 bases from V and 2 bases from J, with 15 bases between. The CDR3 loop reads CASSTVPGGNYGYTF. CDR3 sequence (DNA): TGTGCCAGCAGCACGGTCCCCGGGGGAAACTATGGCTACACCTTC.

The rearrangement links TRBV27 to TRBJ1-1; TRBD1 aligns across 8 bases. CDR3 length: 13 residues. Germline V gene sequence: CDR1 MNHEY, CDR2 SMNVEV (reference sequence). V lost 9 bases, J lost 7 bases, and 10 bases stayed unmatched. The CDR3 DNA sequence: TGTGCCAGTTGGGGACAGGCCGCCCTTGAAGCTTTCTTT. Protein product: CASWGQAALEAFF.

This rearrangement joins TRBV2 to TRBJ1-2; D unresolved. V was cut by 6 bases and J by 4 bases, with 9 bases left in between. The CDR3 has 12 amino acids. Germline CDR1 SNHLY, CDR2 FYNNEI. DNA of the CDR3: TGTGCCAGCAGCGCGACCAGCTATGGCTACACCTTC. This translates into CASSATSYGYTF.

This clonotype came up many times. The chain is built from TRBV7-2 and TRBJ2-5, with TRBD2 matching over 9 bases. V shed 5 bases and J 4 bases; nucleotides not matched to a gene: 8. The germline V gene encodes CDR1 SGHTA and CDR2 FQGNSA. The CDR3 sequence is 15 residues long. This CDR3 is CASSLGAGGGETQYF. As DNA, the CDR3 is TGTGCCAGCAGCCTGGGAGCGGGAGGAGGAGAGACCCAGTACTTC.

The V and J genes are TRBV6-1 and TRBJ1-2, with D perhaps TRBD1 (5 bases). Germline CDR1 reads MNHNS; CDR2 reads SASEGT. Deletions cut 10 bases from V and 2 bases from J, with 11 bases between. The CDR3 loop spans 12 amino acids. The CDR3 reads CAIPGPNYGYTF. The CDR3 nucleotides read TGTGCCATTCCGGGACCCAACTATGGCTACACCTTC.

V and J are TRBV6-2 or TRBV6-3 and TRBJ2-2; D may match TRBD1 or TRBD2 (5 bases each). Germline lookup yields CDR1 MNHEY and CDR2 SVGEGT. There are 16 residues in the CDR3. The V end was cut by 5 bases, the J end by 0 bases, with 13 bases between. The CDR3 bases are TGTGCCAGCAGTGACCCCCGGGGCGCGAACACCGGGGAGCTGTTTTTT. It yields the protein CASSDPRGANTGELFF.

This clonotype appeared many times. This chain links TRBV7-2 with TRBJ2-3, with 13 bases aligning to TRBD2. V was pared by 5 bases and J by 4 bases, with 6 bases of the junction left unmatched. The CDR3 runs 16 residues. Germline lookup yields CDR1 SGHTA and CDR2 FQGNSA. CDR3 nucleotides: TGTGCCAGCAGCACTGGACTAGCGGGAGTCGCAGATACGCAGTATTTT. This translates into CASSTGLAGVADTQYF.

CDR3 protein: CASSFESYGYTF. In nucleotides, the CDR3 is TGTGCCAGCAGTTTCGAGTCTTATGGCTACACCTTC. The chain carries TRBV28 and TRBJ1-2; D is ambiguous. The CDR3 has 12 amino acids. The germline V gene encodes CDR1 MDHEN and CDR2 SYDVKM. Trimming took 3 bases from V and 5 from J, leaving 7 bases between them.